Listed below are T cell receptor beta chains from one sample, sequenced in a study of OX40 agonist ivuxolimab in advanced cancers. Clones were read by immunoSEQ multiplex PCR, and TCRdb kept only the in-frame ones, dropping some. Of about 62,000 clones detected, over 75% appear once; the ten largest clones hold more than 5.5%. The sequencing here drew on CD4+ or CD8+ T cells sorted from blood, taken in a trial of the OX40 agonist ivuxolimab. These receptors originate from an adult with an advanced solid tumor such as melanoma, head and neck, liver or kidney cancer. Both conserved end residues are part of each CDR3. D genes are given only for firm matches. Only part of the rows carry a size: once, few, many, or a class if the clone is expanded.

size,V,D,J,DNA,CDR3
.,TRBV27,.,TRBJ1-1,TGTGCCAGCAGTCTGAGGGGAGGTGAAGCTTTCTTT,CASSLRGGEAFF
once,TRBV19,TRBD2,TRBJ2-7,TGTGCCAGTAGTCTTCTAGCGGGAAGAGAGAACGAGCAGTACTTC,CASSLLAGRENEQYF
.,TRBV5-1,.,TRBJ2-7,TGCGCCAGCAGCTTGGGGAACGAGCAGTACTTC,CASSLGNEQYF
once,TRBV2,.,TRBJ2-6,TGTGCCAGCAGTAAGGCGGGCCCCTCTGGGGCCAACGTCCTGACTTTC,CASSKAGPSGANVLTF
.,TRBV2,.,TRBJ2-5,TGTGCCAGCAATCAGGACAGACAAAAGACCCAGTACTTC,CASNQDRQKTQYF
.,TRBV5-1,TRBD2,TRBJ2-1,TGCGCCAGCAGCGCGGGACTAGCGGATGAGCAGTTCTTC,CASSAGLADEQFF
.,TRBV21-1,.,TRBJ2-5,TGTGCCAGCAGCAACCCCAGGGAAGGAGAGACCCAGTACTTC,CASSNPREGETQYF
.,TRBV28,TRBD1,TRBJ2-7,TGTGCCAGCAGCCCTCTACAGGGGGCGAGGGAGCAGTACTTC,CASSPLQGAREQYF
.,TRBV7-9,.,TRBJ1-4,TGTGCCAGCAGCTTGTCACGGGGAAAACTGTTTTTT,CASSLSRGKLFF
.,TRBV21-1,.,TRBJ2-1,TGTGCCAGCAGCAAAAACTGGGGGCCGGGACCCCCGGTCGGCAATGAGCAGTTCTTC,CASSKNWGPGPPVGNEQFF
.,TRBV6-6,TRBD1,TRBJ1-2,TGTGCCAGCAGTTATGGACAGGGTAGAGATGGCTACACCTTC,CASSYGQGRDGYTF
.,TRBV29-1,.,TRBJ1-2,TGCAAAATAAGGGGACACCCTACAAACTATGGCTACACCTTC,CKIRGHPTNYGYTF
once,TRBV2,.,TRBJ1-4,TGTGCCAGCAACCTCATCGGGTTGGGAGAAAAACTGTTTTTT,CASNLIGLGEKLFF
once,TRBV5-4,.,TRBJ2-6,TGTGCCAGCAGCCAGGAAACAGGCCCTGGGGCCAACGTCCTGACTTTC,CASSQETGPGANVLTF
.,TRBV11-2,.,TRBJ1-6,TGTGCCAGCAGCTTAGTGGCAGGGTATTCACCCCTCCACTTT,CASSLVAGYSPLHF
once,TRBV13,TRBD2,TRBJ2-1,TGTGCCAGCAGCATGGGACTAGGCAACAATGAGCAGTTCTTC,CASSMGLGNNEQFF
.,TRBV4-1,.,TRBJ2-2,TGCGCCAGCAGTCCTTCTTACCCCACGAACACCGGGGAGCTGTTTTTT,CASSPSYPTNTGELFF
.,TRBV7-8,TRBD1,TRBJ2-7,TGTGCCAGCAGCTTAGCGGGACAGGGGTTCGACGAGCAGTACTTC,CASSLAGQGFDEQYF
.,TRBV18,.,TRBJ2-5,TGTGCCAGCTCACGGACACAACAAGAGACCCAGTACTTC,CASSRTQQETQYF
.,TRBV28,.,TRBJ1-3,TGTGCCAGCAGTCCTCTCATTATCAGGGATACTGGAAACACCATATATTTT,CASSPLIIRDTGNTIYF